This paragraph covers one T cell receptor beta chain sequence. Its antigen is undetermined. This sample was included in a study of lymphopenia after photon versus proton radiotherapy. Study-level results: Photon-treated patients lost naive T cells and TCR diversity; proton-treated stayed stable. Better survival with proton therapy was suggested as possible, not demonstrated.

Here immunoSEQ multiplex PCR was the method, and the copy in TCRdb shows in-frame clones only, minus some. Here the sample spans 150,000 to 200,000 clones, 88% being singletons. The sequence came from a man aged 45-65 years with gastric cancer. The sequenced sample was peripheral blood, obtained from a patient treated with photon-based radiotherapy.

CDR3 region: CASSEGPTISYEQYF. CDR3 nucleotide sequence: TGTGCCAGCAGTGAAGGGCCCACTATCTCCTACGAGCAGTACTTC. The J gene is TRBJ2-5, the V gene TRBV2; unclear D gene. The J call is uncertain, as TRBJ2-7 better fits the DNA end. The CDR3 extends over 15 amino acids. Germline loops: CDR1 SNHLY, CDR2 FYNNEI.